This is a list of T cell receptor beta chains from one sample in a study of shared clonotypes between healthy human individuals. Here immunoSEQ multiplex PCR was the method, and the copy in TCRdb shows in-frame clones only, minus some. The data hold roughly 2,300,000 clones, with 85% to 95% observed a single time. The specimen was naive CD4+ T cells from PBMCs. The receptors come from a young man in good health. Some clones in this sample may be carry-over from other donors' samples. CDR3s include the opening cysteine and the closing phenylalanine or tryptophan. The D gene is left open where the match is weak. Not every row has a clone size; where given, it reads once, few, many or a size class.

d_gene	v_gene	j_gene	abundance	CDR3nt	CDR3aa
TRBD1	TRBV5-8	TRBJ1-4	NA	TGTGCCAGCAGCTTGGGGGTGTCGGGACAGGCGTATGAAAAACTGTTTTTT	CASSLGVSGQAYEKLFF
NA	TRBV2	TRBJ2-1	NA	TGTGCCAGCAGTGGACACCTATACAATGAGCAGTTCTTC	CASSGHLYNEQFF
NA	TRBV7-2	TRBJ1-1	NA	TGTGCCAGCAGCTTAGGCTCGGGGATGAACACTGAAGCTTTCTTT	CASSLGSGMNTEAFF
NA	TRBV11-1	TRBJ1-2	NA	TGTGCCAGCAGCTCCGGGTGGGATGGCTACACCTTC	CASSSGWDGYTF
NA	TRBV11-2	TRBJ1-1	NA	TGTGCCAGCAGCCGTGACAGGACCACTGAAGCTTTCTTT	CASSRDRTTEAFF
NA	TRBV28	TRBJ2-1	NA	TGTGCCAGCAGTTTACGGGCAGGGTCCTACAATGAGCAGTTCTTC	CASSLRAGSYNEQFF
NA	TRBV4-2	TRBJ2-7	NA	TGTGCCAGCAGCCAAGCCATATTGGGGAGTAGCGAGCAGTACTTC	CASSQAILGSSEQYF
NA	TRBV7-9	TRBJ2-1	once	TGTGCCAGCCTGCCGGGCAGCTCCTACAATGAGCAGTTCTTC	CASLPGSSYNEQFF
TRBD2	TRBV27	TRBJ2-1	NA	TGTGCCAGCAGTTCCCGACTAGCGGAAAGCTCCTACAATGAGCAGTTCTTC	CASSSRLAESSYNEQFF
NA	TRBV7-2	TRBJ2-1	NA	TGTGCCAGCAGCTTAGGGCTAGCCGGAGAGCAGTTCTTC	CASSLGLAGEQFF
NA	TRBV6-4	TRBJ2-1	once	TGTGCCAGCAGTGACTCTCGCAGGGGCGCCTACAATGAGCAGTTCTTC	CASSDSRRGAYNEQFF
TRBD1	TRBV5-1	TRBJ1-2	few	TGCGCCAGCAGCACCGGACAGGAAGGAGACTACACCTTC	CASSTGQEGDYTF
NA	TRBV19	TRBJ2-1	NA	TGTGCCACCCAGAAATGGGACGGCGCAAGTACCTACAATGAGCAGTTCTTC	CATQKWDGASTYNEQFF
TRBD1	TRBV2	TRBJ1-1	NA	TGTGCCAGCACTTCTCGTCGGACAGGACCGAACACTGAAGCTTTCTTT	CASTSRRTGPNTEAFF
TRBD2	TRBV27	TRBJ2-1	NA	TGTGCCAGCCTCGGACTAGCGGGAGGGCGTGGCTCCTACAATGAGCAGTTCTTC	CASLGLAGGRGSYNEQFF
TRBD1	TRBV28	TRBJ1-4	once	TGTGCCAGCACCTCCGCGACAGGGGGCGCGATCGGGGAAAAACTGTTTTTT	CASTSATGGAIGEKLFF
NA	TRBV28	TRBJ1-3	NA	TGTGCCAGCACCCTTGTCGGGGATCCATCTGGAAACACCATATATTTT	CASTLVGDPSGNTIYF
NA	TRBV19	TRBJ2-1	NA	TGTGCCAGTAGCCCCGAGTCTAGGTCCTACAATGAGCAGTTCTTC	CASSPESRSYNEQFF
TRBD2	TRBV18	TRBJ2-7	once	TGTGCCAGCTCACTCGCGGGAGGGAGGAGCTCCTACGAGCAGTACTTC	CASSLAGGRSSYEQYF
NA	TRBV15	TRBJ1-1	NA	TGTGCCACCAGCAGAGATGGTGTAAGCACTGAAGCTTTCTTT	CATSRDGVSTEAFF
TRBD1	TRBV7-9	TRBJ2-1	NA	TGTGCCAGCAGCTTATGGGACAGGGACACCTACAATGAGCAGTTCTTC	CASSLWDRDTYNEQFF
TRBD1	TRBV19	TRBJ2-5	NA	TGTGCCAGTAGACACCTTGGGACAGGGGAGACCCAGTACTTC	CASRHLGTGETQYF
TRBD1	TRBV7-9	TRBJ2-4	NA	TGTGCCAGCAGCCAGGGACAGGGGGCGTCTGACATTCAGTACTTC	CASSQGQGASDIQYF
NA	TRBV6-1	TRBJ2-7	once	TGTGCCAGCAACCCAAGGGGAAGGGGGACCTACGAGCAGTACTTC	CASNPRGRGTYEQYF
TRBD1	TRBV5-1	TRBJ2-2	NA	TGCGCCAGCAGGCATACAGGGGCTAACACCGGGGAGCTGTTTTTT	CASRHTGANTGELFF
NA	TRBV11-1	TRBJ2-5	NA	TGTGCCAGCAGCTTATTATGGGGATCAGAGACCCAGTACTTC	CASSLLWGSETQYF
NA	TRBV28	TRBJ1-1	NA	TGTGCCAGCAGTTTTGGGGGGCGCATCTCTGAAGCTTTCTTT	CASSFGGRISEAFF
NA	TRBV7-6	TRBJ2-3	NA	TGTGCCAGCAGCTTAGGAACTCAACGATTGGTAGTTCAGGGGAGCACAGATACGCAGTATTTT	CASSLGTQRLVVQGSTDTQYF
NA	TRBV10-1	TRBJ2-7	once	TGCGCCAGCAGTGGTAATGCCTACGAGCAGTACTTC	CASSGNAYEQYF
NA	TRBV5-1	TRBJ2-3	NA	TGCGCCAGCAGCTTAGTAACAGATACGCAGTATTTT	CASSLVTDTQYF
TRBD1	TRBV2	TRBJ1-2	NA	TGTGCCAGCAGTGTAACAGGGGTGTTGTATGGCTACACCTTC	CASSVTGVLYGYTF
NA	TRBV5-6	TRBJ2-2	NA	TGTGCCAGCAGCTTAGGCCAGGTGAACACCGGGGAGCTGTTTTTT	CASSLGQVNTGELFF
NA	TRBV7-9	TRBJ1-1	NA	TGTGCCAGCAGCCCCGGGGGGGCAAACACTGAAGCTTTCTTT	CASSPGGANTEAFF
NA	TRBV28	TRBJ2-5	few	TGTGCCAGCAGCGACCAAGAGACCCAGTACTTC	CASSDQETQYF
TRBD1	TRBV6-5	TRBJ1-1	NA	TGTGCCAGCAGTTACGGCAGACAGGGCACTGAAGCTTTCTTT	CASSYGRQGTEAFF
NA	TRBV7-9	TRBJ1-4	NA	TGTGCCAGCCGGTGGGACGGAACAACTAATGAAAAACTGTTTTTT	CASRWDGTTNEKLFF
NA	TRBV11-2	TRBJ1-1	NA	TGTGCCAGCAGCCCCGGCCTGAACACTGAAGCTTTCTTT	CASSPGLNTEAFF
NA	TRBV6-1	TRBJ2-1	NA	TGTGCCAGCAGTGCTCGGGATACCTACAATGAGCAGTTCTTC	CASSARDTYNEQFF